This entry lists 24 T cell receptor beta chains sequenced from one sample in a study of cytomegalovirus exposure and HLA in healthy donors (dated by TCRdb to 2015 to 2018). The library was obtained by the immunoSEQ multiplex PCR assay. For the multiplex PCR, a mixture combining 60 forward primers for TCR Vbeta segments and 13 reverse primers for TCR Jbeta segments was used. Entries here come from immuneACCESS through TCRdb and include only in-frame sequences with V and J called. Some clones fail to appear in such tables; in the studies checked, an unresolved V gene covers under half of the shortfall, and the cause of the remainder is unknown. The sample data list about 180,000 clones, and around 80% of these were observed just once. The top ten hold around 1.4% of the sample. The specimen sequenced was PBMCs. The receptor source for this set is a girl aged 10-17 years in good health and CMV-seropositive.

V and J are TRBV4-3 and TRBJ2-1; TRBD2 matches 11 bases. Germline CDR1 LGHNA, CDR2 YSLEER. Trimming cost V 6 bases and J 5 bases; bases outside gene matches: 6. The CDR3 is 15 amino acids. CDR3 amino acids: CASSPTSGDHNEQFF. CDR3 bases: TGCGCCAGCAGTCCGACTAGCGGGGACCACAATGAGCAGTTCTTC.

The V call is TRBV25-1, the J call TRBJ2-1; 9 bases agree with TRBD2. The trim removed 4 bases at V and 1 base at J, leaving 5 bases unmatched. From germline, CDR1 is MGHDK and CDR2 SYGVNS. The CDR3 has 16 residues. This chain's CDR3 is CASSVLAGLSYNEQFF. The CDR3 bases are TGTGCCAGCAGTGTACTAGCGGGTCTTTCCTACAATGAGCAGTTCTTC.

In its sample, this clone was seen once. The chain combines TRBV7-8 with TRBJ1-1; D not resolved. The CDR3 runs to 17 residues. The V gene's germline CDR1 is SGHVS and CDR2 FQNEAQ. V lost 2 bases to trimming and J lost 1 base, with 17 bases between them. The CDR3 loop is CASSLTVRSISNTEAFF. CDR3 nucleotides: TGTGCCAGCAGCTTAACGGTTAGAAGTATTTCGAACACTGAAGCTTTCTTT.

V is TRBV19 and J is TRBJ1-1; possible D gene TRBD1, 5 bases. The CDR3 loop spans 15 amino acids. V was shortened by 5 bases and J by 1 base, with 14 bases between the two germline ends. Germline values: CDR1 LNHDA, CDR2 SQIVND (reference sequence). DNA of the CDR3: TGTGCCAGTAGTCCCCACTTGGGGGGGAACACTGAAGCTTTCTTT. Protein: CASSPHLGGNTEAFF.

The chain couples TRBV9 to TRBJ2-7, with 7 bases aligning to TRBD2. Germline lookup yields CDR1 SGDLS and CDR2 YYNGEE. The V and J ends lost 0 bases and 5 bases, in that order; junction bases with no gene match: 8. The CDR3 totals 15 residues. CDR3 in amino acids: CASSVAGTRGDEQYF. CDR3 sequence (DNA): TGTGCCAGCAGCGTAGCCGGGACTCGGGGGGACGAGCAGTACTTC.

This clone was recorded only once. The chain carries TRBV30 and TRBJ2-3, with D possibly being TRBD1 (5 bases). The CDR3 covers 13 residues. The V end lost 0 bases, the J end lost 2 bases, and 6 bases lay between the germline ends. The germline gives CDR1 GTSNPN, CDR2 SVGIG (reference sequence). CDR3 amino acids: CAWSVRVTDTQYF. The CDR3 DNA follows: TGTGCCTGGAGTGTCAGGGTCACAGATACGCAGTATTTT.

The chain employs TRBV4-3 and TRBJ2-1, with D perhaps matching TRBD1 (5 bases). Germline CDR1 and CDR2: LGHNA and YSLEER. This CDR3 has 16 amino acids. Trimming removed 0 bases from V and 0 bases from J, with 9 bases in between. The CDR3 DNA sequence: TGCGCCAGCAGCCAAGATTTCCAGGGCTCCTACAATGAGCAGTTCTTC. Protein sequence: CASSQDFQGSYNEQFF.

This clone was seen a handful of times. The V gene is TRBV10-3, the J gene TRBJ1-2, with 10 positions matching TRBD1. Trimming cost V 4 bases and J 6 bases; bases outside gene matches: 5. This CDR3 is built from 14 residues. Germline CDR1 and CDR2: ENHRY and SYGVKD. The CDR3 region has the DNA TGTGCCATCAGTGTACCGGGACAGGGGCATGGCTACACCTTC. Translation gives CAISVPGQGHGYTF.

This chain joins TRBV6-5 and TRBJ1-5; 7 bases line up with TRBD1. The germline CDR1 and CDR2 sequences are MNHEY and SVGAGI. The CDR3 runs 14 residues. With 10 bases clipped from V and 4 bases from J, the junction kept 10 bases outside the gene matches. CDR3 nucleotides: TGTGCCACCCGACAGGGAATGGGTAATCAGCCCCAGCATTTT. As protein: CATRQGMGNQPQHF.

This clone was recorded once. V gene TRBV11-2 combines with J gene TRBJ1-2; TRBD1 is a possible D gene (5 bases). Trimming took off 6 bases at V and 4 bases at J, with 18 bases between the two ends. This CDR3 spans 15 amino acids. CDR1 and CDR2 from the germline V gene are SGHAT and FQNNGV. CDR3 nucleotide sequence: TGTGCCAGCAGTTCTTCCCGGGCAGGGCCCTATGGCTACACCTTC. It specifies CASSSSRAGPYGYTF.

This clone has more than one count but fewer than ten. The chain joins TRBV13 to TRBJ1-2; TRBD1 matches 9 bases. CDR3 length: 19 residues. V was pared by 0 bases and J by 4 bases, with 15 bases of the junction left unmatched. Germline CDR1 is PRHDT and CDR2 is FYEKMQ (reference sequence). Here the CDR3 DNA reads TGTGCCAGCAGCTTAGGACGGGTCGTCACTACAGGGGGCGTCTATGGCTACACCTTC. Its translation is CASSLGRVVTTGGVYGYTF.

The chain recombines TRBV29-1 with TRBJ1-2; D unresolved. The CDR3 covers 18 residues. Germline V gives CDR1 SQVTM, CDR2 ANQGSEA. The germline V and J ends were trimmed by 5 bases and 3 bases, with 28 bases remaining between them. In DNA form, the CDR3 reads TGCAGCGTTTTGAAGATGAATGACCGCGGCTCGCTATACTATGGCTACACCTTC. Encoded protein: CSVLKMNDRGSLYYGYTF.

The gene calls are TRBV6-1 and TRBJ1-3, with D possibly matching TRBD1 (6 bases). CDR1 MNHNS and CDR2 SASEGT come from the germline V gene. The V end lost 6 bases, the J end lost 2 bases, and 11 bases lay between the germline ends. CDR3 length: 14 amino acids. The DNA for the CDR3 is TGTGCCAGCAGGTCTCCAGGGGCTGGAAACACCATATATTTT. Translation gives CASRSPGAGNTIYF.

The chain is built from TRBV7-8 and TRBJ1-2; 8 bases align to TRBD1. Trimming took 5 bases from V and 4 from J; bases not matched to a gene: 9. The CDR3 is 15 residues long. Per germline, CDR1 SGHVS and CDR2 FQNEAQ. CDR3 in DNA: TGTGCCAGCAGCGCCGACTCCGGGACAGGCTATGGCTACACCTTC. Amino acid sequence: CASSADSGTGYGYTF.

V is TRBV6-5 and J is TRBJ2-5, with 8 bases aligning to TRBD2. The CDR3 length is 16 residues. The V gene's germline CDR1 is MNHEY and CDR2 SVGAGI. V gave up 0 bases and J gave up 1 base; unmatched junction bases: 4. The CDR3: CASSYSPGGSQETQYF. Here the CDR3 DNA reads TGTGCCAGCAGTTACTCGCCGGGAGGGTCCCAAGAGACCCAGTACTTC.

Concerning this clone: The junction differs from germline at one of its ends, possibly a read error. Different DNA sequences within this sample yield the same CDR3. V and J are TRBV6-1 and TRBJ1-1; no clear D gene. The germline V gene encodes CDR1 MNHNS and CDR2 SASEGT. CDR3 length: 12 amino acids. Written as DNA, the CDR3 is TGCGCCAGCCGCTGGGCGAACACTGAAGCTTTCTTT. It yields the protein CASRWANTEAFF.

Here the CDR3 reads CASSRTGGRIWTPFEQYF. CDR3 DNA: TGTGCCAGCAGCAGGACAGGGGGCCGGATATGGACCCCTTTCGAGCAGTACTTC. The V gene is TRBV21-1, the J gene TRBJ2-7; the listed D gene, TRBD1, was not tested against the DNA. TRBV21-1 constitutes a pseudogene. The length of the CDR3 is 18 residues.

V gene TRBV5-4 combines with J gene TRBJ2-5, with D possibly matching TRBD2 (7 bases). The germline gives CDR1 SGHNT, CDR2 YYREEE (reference sequence). This CDR3 is built from 15 residues. V was trimmed by 4 bases and J by 1 base, leaving 14 bases between them. In DNA form, the CDR3 reads TGTGCCAGCAGCCGGGGGCGGGAGAGCCAAGAGACCCAGTACTTC. Protein product: CASSRGRESQETQYF.

The chain links TRBV6-5 to TRBJ2-7, with 9 nucleotides matching TRBD1. The CDR3 loop spans 14 amino acids. Germline V gives CDR1 MNHEY, CDR2 SVGAGI. The junction had 3 bases not matched to a gene; V was cut back by 2 bases and J by 4 bases. DNA for the CDR3: TGTGCCAGCAGTTACAGGGGACAGGGTTACGAGCAGTACTTC. Its protein product is CASSYRGQGYEQYF.

V is TRBV7-2 and J is TRBJ2-5; a possible D gene is TRBD2 (5 bases). There are 16 residues in the CDR3. Trimming removed 2 bases from V and 5 bases from J, with 18 bases in between. Germline assignment: CDR1 SGHTA and CDR2 FQGNSA. The CDR3 DNA follows: TGTGCCAGCAGCTTAAATCCCGCGGGTCCTTGGGAGACCCAGTACTTC. Protein product: CASSLNPAGPWETQYF.

V gene TRBV20-1 combines with J gene TRBJ2-7; the D is unclear. The germline V and J ends were trimmed by 7 bases and 3 bases, with 10 bases remaining between them. Per germline, CDR1 DFQATT and CDR2 SNEGSKA (reference sequence). The CDR3 length is 11 residues. The DNA for the CDR3 is TGCAGTGTGGAGACGGGCTACGAGCAGTACTTC. Translation: CSVETGYEQYF.

Only one count was recorded for this clone. The rearrangement uses TRBV19 and TRBJ2-7; 11 bases match TRBD2. CDR1 is LNHDA, CDR2 SQIVND, per germline (reference sequence). This CDR3 has 14 residues. Trimming cost V 8 bases and J 2 bases; bases outside gene matches: 5. CDR3 amino acids: CASRRLAGPYEQYF. CDR3 DNA: TGTGCCAGTCGAAGACTAGCGGGGCCCTACGAGCAGTACTTC.

This chain joins TRBV19 and TRBJ2-4, with 10 bases matching TRBD1. The junction had 7 bases not matched to a gene; V was cut back by 7 bases and J by 4 bases. CDR3 length: 15 residues. CDR1 LNHDA and CDR2 SQIVND come from the germline V gene (reference sequence). The DNA of the CDR3 is TGTGCCAGTACCCCGGGACAGGGGTTTAAAAACATTCAGTACTTC. Its translation is CASTPGQGFKNIQYF.

The rearrangement joins TRBV9 to TRBJ2-5, with 7 bases lining up with TRBD1. The closer fit of TRBJ2-7 to the DNA end suggests the J call may be wrong. The CDR3 has 15 residues. Per germline, CDR1 SGDLS and CDR2 YYNGEE. The CDR3 sequence: CASSVGQGNAYEQYF. CDR3 in DNA: TGTGCCAGCAGCGTAGGACAGGGCAACGCCTACGAGCAGTACTTC.